The rows below give T cell receptor beta chains drawn from one sample of a study of T cell changes during pregnancy in multiple sclerosis. This table comes from immunoSEQ multiplex PCR, and its TCRdb copy is limited to in-frame clones, with some not included. The sample lists 57,000 or so clones, more than 75% occurring once. The material was peripheral blood, obtained in the second trimester of pregnancy. Receptors were obtained from a female donor with multiple sclerosis, enrolled in a pregnancy study. CDR3s include the opening cysteine and the closing phenylalanine or tryptophan. The D gene is left open where the match is weak. Not every row has a clone size; where given, it reads once, few, many or a size class.

clone_size j_call v_call d_call cdr3_nt cdr3_aa
. TRBJ2-1 TRBV5-1 . TGCGCCAGCAGCTTGGTATATTCGGGGATGAATGAGCAGTTCTTC CASSLVYSGMNEQFF
. TRBJ1-5 TRBV19 . TGTGCCAGTAGTAACCGGGGTGATCAGCCCCAGCATTTT CASSNRGDQPQHF
once TRBJ2-3 TRBV23-1 . TGCGCCAGCAGCCCACAGGCATTACTCTACACAGATACGCAGTATTTT CASSPQALLYTDTQYF
. TRBJ1-4 TRBV6-1 . TGTGCCAGCAATTTAGGAGCAGATGAAAAACTGTTTTTT CASNLGADEKLFF
. TRBJ1-6 TRBV5-1 TRBD1 TGCGCCAGCAGCCCGGCCCCGGGACAGGATTCACCCCTCCACTTT CASSPAPGQDSPLHF
. TRBJ2-5 TRBV5-1 . TGCGCCAGCAGCTCGGGACTCCCCCAAGAGACCCAGTACTTC CASSSGLPQETQYF
. TRBJ1-5 TRBV7-2 . TGTGCCAGCAGCTTAGCGTCAGGGGCAGGGTCTCAGCCCCAGCATTTT CASSLASGAGSQPQHF
few TRBJ2-7 TRBV2 . TGTGCCAGCAGTGAACAGGGATTATATTACGAGCAGTACTTC CASSEQGLYYEQYF
. TRBJ2-2 TRBV28 TRBD2 TGTGCCAGCAGTCCGGGGGGGTTACGCGGGGAGCTGTTTTTT CASSPGGLRGELFF
. TRBJ2-7 TRBV6-5 TRBD1 TGTGCCAGCGGACACAGGGGGCAGGGGCCCTACGAGCAGTACTTC CASGHRGQGPYEQYF
. TRBJ1-1 TRBV4-3 TRBD1 TGCGCCAGCAGCCAAGGTACTGGCAGGGGGCGGGATGGTAACACTGAAGCTTTCTTT CASSQGTGRGRDGNTEAFF
. TRBJ1-3 TRBV18 . TGTGCCAGCTCAAGGGACAACGGAAACACCATATATTTT CASSRDNGNTIYF
. TRBJ2-7 TRBV4-3 . TGCGCCAGCAGCCGCGACGAGAGGTCCGAGCAGTACTTC CASSRDERSEQYF
. TRBJ1-1 TRBV5-1 TRBD1 TGCGCCAGCAGCCGGGACAGGGGTGGTACTGAAGCTTTCTTT CASSRDRGGTEAFF
. TRBJ2-7 TRBV7-7 . TGTGCTAGCAGTCTAAGCCCGGGACATACCTACGAGCAGTACTTC CASSLSPGHTYEQYF
. TRBJ1-1 TRBV9 . TGTGCCAGCAGCCTACAGGGTTGGAACACTGAAGCTTTCTTT CASSLQGWNTEAFF
. TRBJ2-1 TRBV2 . TGTGCCAGCAGTGAGAGATACAATGAGCAGTTCTTC CASSERYNEQFF
. TRBJ1-5 TRBV5-6 . TGTGCCAGCAGCTTGGGGGCTCCAGAAGGTCAGCCCCAGCATTTT CASSLGAPEGQPQHF
. TRBJ1-3 TRBV19 TRBD1 TGTGCCAGTAGTTTTCGGGACAGGGTTGCAAACACCATATATTTT CASSFRDRVANTIYF
. TRBJ1-6 TRBV11-1 TRBD1 TGTGCCAGCAGCTTAACAAGGACAGGGGTAGGTTCACCCCTCCACTTT CASSLTRTGVGSPLHF
. TRBJ2-1 TRBV9 . TGTGCCAGCAGCGCCAGGGCCGATTCCTACAATGAGCAGTTCTTC CASSARADSYNEQFF
. TRBJ1-2 TRBV30 . TGTGCCTTAACACTACAGGGTATGAGTGGCTACACCTTC CALTLQGMSGYTF
. TRBJ1-1 TRBV28 . TGTGCCAGCAGCATTACCGGGAACATGAGAAACACTGAAGCTTTCTTT CASSITGNMRNTEAFF
. TRBJ1-2 TRBV5-4 . TGTGCCAGCAGCTTGGGAGAATCGGGGGGAGGGCGGGTCTATGGCTACACCTTC CASSLGESGGGRVYGYTF
. TRBJ2-3 TRBV30 TRBD1 TGTGCCTGGAGCCACCCAGTGCGGACAGGGATCACAGATACGCAGTATTTT CAWSHPVRTGITDTQYF
. TRBJ1-2 TRBV18 . TGTGCCAGCTCCCTTGACTCAGGGGACTATGGCTACACCTTC CASSLDSGDYGYTF
. TRBJ1-1 TRBV5-1 TRBD1 TGCGCCAGCAGCACAGGGGTTTCTGAAGCTTTCTTT CASSTGVSEAFF
. TRBJ1-1 TRBV6-1 TRBD1 TGTGCCAGCAGTGAGCCGGGACAGGGGAGCACTGAAGCTTTCTTT CASSEPGQGSTEAFF
. TRBJ2-4 TRBV27 TRBD2 TGTGCCAGCAGTCCCCAGACTAGCGGGGGGGCAAGGTCGTTGGGCATTCAGTACTTC CASSPQTSGGARSLGIQYF
. TRBJ1-2 TRBV18 . TGTGCCAGCTCACCAGGGCTACGGAACTATGGCTACACCTTC CASSPGLRNYGYTF
. TRBJ2-7 TRBV6-5 . TGTGCCAGCAGTTGGGACACCCGAGAGTACTTC CASSWDTREYF
. TRBJ1-2 TRBV28 . TGTGCCAGCAGCACCGGTTATGACTATGGCTACACCTTC CASSTGYDYGYTF
. TRBJ1-1 TRBV6-6 TRBD1 TGTGCCAGCAGTTACCGGGGACAGGGTGAGACTGAAGCTTTCTTT CASSYRGQGETEAFF
few TRBJ1-1 TRBV19 . TGTGCCAGTAGTATTCGCGGCGAGAAAGCTTTCTTT CASSIRGEKAFF
. TRBJ2-1 TRBV7-6 TRBD2 TGTGCCAGCAGCTCGGGACTAGCGGGGAGCGGTGAGCAGTTCTTC CASSSGLAGSGEQFF
few TRBJ2-2 TRBV28 TRBD1 TGTGCCAGCAGTATCCGTCATGGGACAGACTACACCGGGGAGCTGTTTTTT CASSIRHGTDYTGELFF
. TRBJ2-3 TRBV27 . TGTGCCAGCAGTTCCCCAGGGGTGGGCAGGGGAATTTCAGATACGCAGTATTTT CASSSPGVGRGISDTQYF
. TRBJ2-2 TRBV6-5 . TGTGCCAGCAGTCACAGGGTAGCGGGGGAGCTGTTTTTT CASSHRVAGELFF
once TRBJ2-2 TRBV2 . TGTGCCAGCAGTGCCGGGTCTAACACCGGGGAGCTGTTTTTT CASSAGSNTGELFF
. TRBJ2-5 TRBV9 . TGTGCCAGCAGCGTCAGGGGTGACCGAGGGGTGTACCAAGAGACCCAGTACTTC CASSVRGDRGVYQETQYF
. TRBJ1-1 TRBV5-1 TRBD1 TGCGCCAGCAGCTACTCACAGGGGACTGAAGCTTTCTTT CASSYSQGTEAFF
. TRBJ1-2 TRBV6-5 TRBD1 TGTGCCAGCAGTTACGGCGGGACAGGCTATGGCTACACCTTC CASSYGGTGYGYTF
. TRBJ2-4 TRBV28 . TGTGCCAGCAGTCCCTACCCTTTTGGGGACACCGCTTTAGCCAAAAACATTCAGTACTTC CASSPYPFGDTALAKNIQYF
. TRBJ1-1 TRBV6-1 . TGTGCCAGCAGTGAAGCCTATTTGATTCGGAACACTGAAGCTTTCTTT CASSEAYLIRNTEAFF
. TRBJ2-5 TRBV4-1 TRBD2 TGCGCCAGCAGCCAAGGTCGAGCGGGGATCCAAGAGACCCAGTACTTC CASSQGRAGIQETQYF
medium-sized TRBJ1-6 TRBV5-4 . TGTGCCAGCAGCTTTAGGAGGGATTCACCCCTCCACTTT CASSFRRDSPLHF
. TRBJ1-1 TRBV2 . TGTGCCAGCAGAGGCGGACTAGGAAGGTACACTTTCTTT CASRGGLGRYTFF